This T cell receptor beta chain was identified in a study of tumor and adjacent non-tumor tissue in lung cancer. As for the study in general: Histology: around 13 adenocarcinoma, a couple of squamous cell carcinoma, 1 small cell lung cancer. Study outcomes and limitations: Significantly higher TCR diversity was found in tumor than normal lung.

Three rounds of nested PCR, following a modified ARM-PCR protocol, produced the TCRbeta library. TCRdb called the multiplex PCR reads again in MiXCR, with one record for every CDR3 protein. The sample includes 65,000 to 90,000 distinct CDR3 sequences, around 86% of them seen just once. V was clipped by 10 bases and J by 5 bases, with 24 bases between them. The CDR3 runs 16 residues. CDR1 and CDR2 (germline): MGHRA, YSYEKL. About this clonotype itself: Its matching antigen is unknown.

The template was RNA from unsorted bulk tissue. V gene TRBV4-1 combines with J gene TRBJ2-1, with a tentative D call TRBD1 (6 bases). The sequence derives from a woman between 50 and 59 years old with non-small cell lung cancer. Specimen: lung tumor tissue. For the CDR3, the DNA is TGCGCCACCACTTATGGGGACATGGTCGGTAACAATGAGCAGTTCTTC. Protein product: CATTYGDMVGNNEQFF.